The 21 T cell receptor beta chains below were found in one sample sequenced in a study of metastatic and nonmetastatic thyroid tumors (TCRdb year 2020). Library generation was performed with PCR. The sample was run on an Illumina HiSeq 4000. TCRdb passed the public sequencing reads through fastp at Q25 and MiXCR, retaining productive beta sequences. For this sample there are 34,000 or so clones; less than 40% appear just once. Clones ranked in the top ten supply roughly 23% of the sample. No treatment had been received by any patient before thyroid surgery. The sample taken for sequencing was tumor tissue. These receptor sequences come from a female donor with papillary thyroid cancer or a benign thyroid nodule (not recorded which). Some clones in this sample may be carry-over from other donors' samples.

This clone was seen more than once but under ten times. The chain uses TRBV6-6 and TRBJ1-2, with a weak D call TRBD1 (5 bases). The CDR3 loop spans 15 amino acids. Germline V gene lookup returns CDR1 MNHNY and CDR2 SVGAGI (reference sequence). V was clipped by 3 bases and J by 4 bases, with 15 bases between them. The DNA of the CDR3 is TGTGCCAGCAGTTATCGGGGAAGGAGGGGCTATGGCTACACCTTC. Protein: CASSYRGRRGYGYTF.

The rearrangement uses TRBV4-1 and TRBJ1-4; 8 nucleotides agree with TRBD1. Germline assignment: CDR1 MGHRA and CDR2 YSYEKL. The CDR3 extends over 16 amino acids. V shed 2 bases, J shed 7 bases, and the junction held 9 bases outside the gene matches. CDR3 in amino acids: CASSQLSQGASEKLFF. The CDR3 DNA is TGCGCCAGCAGCCAACTCTCCCAGGGGGCAAGTGAAAAACTGTTTTTT.

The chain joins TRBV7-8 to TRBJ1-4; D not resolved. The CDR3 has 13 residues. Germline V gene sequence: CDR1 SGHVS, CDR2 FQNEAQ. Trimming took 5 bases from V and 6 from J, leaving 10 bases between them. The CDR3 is CASSSLLDEKLFF. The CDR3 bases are TGTGCCAGCAGCAGCCTCTTAGATGAAAAACTGTTTTTT.

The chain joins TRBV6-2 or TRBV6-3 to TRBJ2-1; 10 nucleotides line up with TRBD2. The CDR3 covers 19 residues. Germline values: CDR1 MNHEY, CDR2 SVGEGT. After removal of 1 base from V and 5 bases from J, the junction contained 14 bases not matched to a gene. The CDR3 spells CASSYYPGSSGSSHNEQFF. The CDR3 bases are TGTGCCAGCAGTTACTATCCTGGTTCTAGCGGGAGTTCCCACAATGAGCAGTTCTTC.

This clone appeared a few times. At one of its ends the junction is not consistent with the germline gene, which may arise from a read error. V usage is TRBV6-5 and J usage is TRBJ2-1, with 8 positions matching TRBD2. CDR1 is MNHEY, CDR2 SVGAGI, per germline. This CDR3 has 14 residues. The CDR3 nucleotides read TGTGCCAGCAGTGACTCATCGGGAGGGAATGAGCAGTTCTTC. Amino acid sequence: CASSDSSGGNEQFF.

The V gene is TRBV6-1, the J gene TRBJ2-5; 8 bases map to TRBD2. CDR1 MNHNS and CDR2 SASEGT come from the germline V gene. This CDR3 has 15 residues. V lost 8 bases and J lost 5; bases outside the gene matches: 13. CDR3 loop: CASFRLAGGGETQYF. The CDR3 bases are TGTGCCAGCTTCCGGCTAGCGGGTGGGGGGGAGACCCAGTACTTC.

The DNA for the CDR3 is TGTGCCTGGAGTTCGACAGGGCCCACAGATACGCAGTATTTT. Its translation is CAWSSTGPTDTQYF. This chain connects TRBV30 to TRBJ2-3, with 7 bases that match TRBD1. Germline V CDR1 and CDR2: GTSNPN, SVGIG (reference sequence). This CDR3 comprises 14 residues. Trimming cost V 2 bases and J 2 bases; bases outside gene matches: 4. The variable domain in full, with the rest retrieved from reference TRBV30 and TRBJ2-3, is SQTIHQWPATLVQPVGSPLSLECTVEGTSNPNLYWYRQAAGRGLQLLFYSVGIGQISSEVPQNLSASRPQDRQFILSSKKLLLSDSGFYLCAWSSTGPTDTQYFGPGTRLTVL.

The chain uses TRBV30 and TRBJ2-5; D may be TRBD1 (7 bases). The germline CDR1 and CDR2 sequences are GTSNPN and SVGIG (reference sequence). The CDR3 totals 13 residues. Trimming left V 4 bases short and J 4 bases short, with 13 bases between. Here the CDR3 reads CAWTIRGAETQYF. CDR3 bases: TGTGCCTGGACAATCAGGGGGGCAGAGACCCAGTACTTC.

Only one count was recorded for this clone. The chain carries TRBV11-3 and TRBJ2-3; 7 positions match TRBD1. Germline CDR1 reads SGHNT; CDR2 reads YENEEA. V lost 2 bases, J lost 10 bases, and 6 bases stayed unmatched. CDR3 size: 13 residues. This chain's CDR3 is CASSLSRQGAQYF. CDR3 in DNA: TGTGCCAGCAGCTTATCCCGACAGGGTGCGCAGTATTTT. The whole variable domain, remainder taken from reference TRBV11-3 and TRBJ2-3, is EAGVVQSPRYKIIEKKQPVAFWCNPISGHNTLYWYLQNLGQGPELLIRYENEEAVDDSQLPKDRFSAERLKGVDSTLKIQPAELGDSAVYLCASSLSRQGAQYFGPGTRLTVL.

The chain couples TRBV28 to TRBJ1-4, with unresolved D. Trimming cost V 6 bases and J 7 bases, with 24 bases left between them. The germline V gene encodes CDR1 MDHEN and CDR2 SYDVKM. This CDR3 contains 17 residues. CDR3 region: CASSPIHLAGVGEKLFF. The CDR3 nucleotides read TGTGCCAGCAGCCCAATCCACCTTGCAGGAGTAGGTGAAAAACTGTTTTTT.

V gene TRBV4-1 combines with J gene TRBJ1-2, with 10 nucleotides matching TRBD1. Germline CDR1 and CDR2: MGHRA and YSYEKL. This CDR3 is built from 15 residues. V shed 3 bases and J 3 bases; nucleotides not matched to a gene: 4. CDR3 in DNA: TGCGCCAGCAGCCAGCTAGGGACAGGGGACTATGGCTACACCTTC. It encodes CASSQLGTGDYGYTF.

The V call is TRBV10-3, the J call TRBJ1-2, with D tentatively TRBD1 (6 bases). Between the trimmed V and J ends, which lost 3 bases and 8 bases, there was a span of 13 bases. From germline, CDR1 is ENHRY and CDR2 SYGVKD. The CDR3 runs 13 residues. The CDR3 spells CAISDRQGLGYTF. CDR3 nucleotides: TGTGCCATCAGTGACCGGCAGGGGTTAGGCTACACCTTC.

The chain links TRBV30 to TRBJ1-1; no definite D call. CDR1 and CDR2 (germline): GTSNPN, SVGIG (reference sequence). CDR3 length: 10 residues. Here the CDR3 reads CASMNTEAFF. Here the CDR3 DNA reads TGTGCGTCGATGAACACTGAAGCTTTCTTT.

The CDR3 DNA reads as TGCGCCAGCAGCCAATCGACAGGTGAAGCTTTCTTT. Encoded protein: CASSQSTGEAFF. This chain connects TRBV5-1 to TRBJ1-1, with D maybe TRBD1 (6 bases). This CDR3 contains 12 residues. Germline V CDR1 and CDR2: SGHRS, YFSETQ. V gave up 4 bases and J gave up 7 bases, with 11 bases separating them. The full variable domain, completed using reference TRBV5-1 and TRBJ1-1, is KAGVTQTPRYLIKTRGQQVTLSCSPISGHRSVSWYQQTPGQGLQFLFEYFSETQRNKGNFPGRFSGRQFSNSRSEMNVSTLELGDSALYLCASSQSTGEAFFGQGTRLTVV.

The CDR3 DNA sequence: TGTGCCAGCAGTTTAGCTGGGAAAGAGACCCAGTACTTC. This codes for CASSLAGKETQYF. The chain couples TRBV12-3 or TRBV12-4 to TRBJ2-5; D ambiguous. CDR3 size: 13 residues. V lost 0 bases, J lost 3 bases, and 5 bases lay in between.

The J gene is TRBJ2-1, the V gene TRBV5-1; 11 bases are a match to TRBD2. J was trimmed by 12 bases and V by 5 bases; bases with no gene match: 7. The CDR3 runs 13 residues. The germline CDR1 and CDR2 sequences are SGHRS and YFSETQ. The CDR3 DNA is TGCGCCAGCAGGCAGGGACTAGCGGAGTCGCAGTTCTTC. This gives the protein CASRQGLAESQFF. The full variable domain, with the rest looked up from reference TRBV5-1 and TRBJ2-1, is KAGVTQTPRYLIKTRGQQVTLSCSPISGHRSVSWYQQTPGQGLQFLFEYFSETQRNKGNFPGRFSGRQFSNSRSEMNVSTLELGDSALYLCASRQGLAESQFFGPGTRLTVL.

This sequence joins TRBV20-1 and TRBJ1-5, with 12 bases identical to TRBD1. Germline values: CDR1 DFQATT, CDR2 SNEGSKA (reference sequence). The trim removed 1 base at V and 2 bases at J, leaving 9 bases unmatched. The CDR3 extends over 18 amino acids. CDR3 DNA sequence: TGCAGTGCTAGAGTGGGGACAGGGGGCCCGTCGGGCAATCAGCCCCAGCATTTT. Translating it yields CSARVGTGGPSGNQPQHF.

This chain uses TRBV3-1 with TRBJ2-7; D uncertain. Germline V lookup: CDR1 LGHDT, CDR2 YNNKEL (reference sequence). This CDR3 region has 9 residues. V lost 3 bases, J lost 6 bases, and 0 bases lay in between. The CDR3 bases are TGTGCCAGCAGCCACGAGCAGTACTTC. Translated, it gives CASSHEQYF.

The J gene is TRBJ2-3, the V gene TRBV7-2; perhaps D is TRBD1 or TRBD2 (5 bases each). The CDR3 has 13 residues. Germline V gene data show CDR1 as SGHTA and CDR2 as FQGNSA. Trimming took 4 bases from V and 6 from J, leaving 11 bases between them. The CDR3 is CASSSGWGDTQYF. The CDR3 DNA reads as TGTGCCAGCAGCTCAGGGTGGGGGGATACGCAGTATTTT. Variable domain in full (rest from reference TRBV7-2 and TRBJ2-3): GAGVSQSPSNKVTEKGKDVELRCDPISGHTALYWYRQSLGQGLEFLIYFQGNSAPDKSGLPSDRFSAERTGGSVSTLTIQRTQQEDSAVYLCASSSGWGDTQYFGPGTRLTVL.

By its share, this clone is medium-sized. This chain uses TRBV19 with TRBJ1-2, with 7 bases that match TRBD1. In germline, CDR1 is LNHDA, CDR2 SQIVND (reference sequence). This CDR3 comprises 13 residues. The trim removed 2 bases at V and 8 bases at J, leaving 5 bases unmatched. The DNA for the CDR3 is TGTGCCAGTAGTATACCACAGGGGATCGGCTACACCTTC. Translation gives CASSIPQGIGYTF.

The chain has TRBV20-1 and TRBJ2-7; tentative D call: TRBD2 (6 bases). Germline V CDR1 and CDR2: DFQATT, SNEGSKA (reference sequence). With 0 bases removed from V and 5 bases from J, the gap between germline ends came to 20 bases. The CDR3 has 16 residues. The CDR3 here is CSARDSLGPSAHEQYF. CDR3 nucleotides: TGCAGTGCTAGAGATTCGCTGGGCCCTAGCGCGCACGAGCAGTACTTC.